Below, one T cell receptor (beta chain) is given with its context. The method was immunoSEQ multiplex PCR; TCRdb's version includes in-frame clones alone and lacks a portion of them. The sample yields roughly 100,000 clones, over 75% seen once. The data belong to a study of OX40 agonist ivuxolimab in advanced cancers. Blood draws occurred at baseline, cycle 4 day 1, and cycle 7 day 1. The source is an adult with an advanced solid tumor such as melanoma, head and neck, liver or kidney cancer. This material consisted of CD4+ or CD8+ T cells sorted from blood, taken in a trial of the OX40 agonist ivuxolimab.

The CDR3 DNA reads TGTGCCAGTAGGGAGGACAGGGGCTCCTACGAGCAGTACTTC. Its translation: CASREDRGSYEQYF. This chain links TRBV19 with TRBJ2-7; 9 nucleotides line up with TRBD1. With V trimmed by 6 bases and J by 0 bases, 3 bases remained unmatched. Germline V lookup: CDR1 LNHDA, CDR2 SQIVND (reference sequence). This CDR3 has 14 residues. Full variable domain (remainder filled in from reference TRBV19 and TRBJ2-7): DGGITQSPKYLFRKEGQNVTLSCEQNLNHDAMYWYRQDPGQGLRLIYYSQIVNDFQKGDIAEGYSVSREKKESFPLTVTSAQKNPTAFYLCASREDRGSYEQYFGPGTRLTVT.